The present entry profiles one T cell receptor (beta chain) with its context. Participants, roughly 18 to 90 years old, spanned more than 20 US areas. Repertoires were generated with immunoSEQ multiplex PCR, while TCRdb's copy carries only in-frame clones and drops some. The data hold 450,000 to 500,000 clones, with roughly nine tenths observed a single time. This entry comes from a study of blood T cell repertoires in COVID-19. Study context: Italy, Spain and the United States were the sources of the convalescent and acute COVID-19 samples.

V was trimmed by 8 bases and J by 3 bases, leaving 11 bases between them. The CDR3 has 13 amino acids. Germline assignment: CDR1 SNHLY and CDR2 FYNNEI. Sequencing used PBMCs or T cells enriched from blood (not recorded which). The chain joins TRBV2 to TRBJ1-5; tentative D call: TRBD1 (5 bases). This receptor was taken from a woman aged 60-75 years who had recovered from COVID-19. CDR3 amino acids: CASAQTDNQPQHF. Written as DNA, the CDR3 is TGTGCCAGCGCCCAGACAGACAATCAGCCCCAGCATTTT. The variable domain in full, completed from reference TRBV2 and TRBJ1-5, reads EPEVTQTPSHQVTQMGQEVILRCVPISNHLYFYWYRQILGQKVEFLVSFYNNEISEKSEIFDDQFSVERPDGSNFTLKIRSTKLEDSAMYFCASAQTDNQPQHFGDGTRLSIL.